The 25 T cell receptor beta chains listed next were all sequenced from one sample in a study of memory CD4+ T cells and cytomegalovirus serostatus. The table came from immunoSEQ multiplex PCR; TCRdb's copy has only in-frame clones and leaves some out. The profile shows 50,000 or so clones, roughly four fifths of them singletons. Single viable CD3+CD4+CD8-CD45RO+ cells were sorted as the memory CD4+ T cells. Sequencing used memory CD4+ T cells from blood. Source of these receptors: an adult in good health and CMV-seronegative.

This chain links TRBV11-2 with TRBJ1-1; D perhaps matches TRBD1 (5 bases). CDR3 size: 14 residues. Germline V gene sequence: CDR1 SGHAT, CDR2 FQNNGV. The V gene lost 6 bases and the J gene lost 5 bases, with 16 bases spanning the gap. As DNA, the CDR3 is TGTGCCAGCAGGGTGGGAGCGGAGGGGACTGAAGCTTTCTTT. Its protein is CASRVGAEGTEAFF.

This clone has more than one count but fewer than ten. The chain combines TRBV2 with TRBJ2-7, with 9 bases that match TRBD2. The length of the CDR3 is 14 residues. Trimming cost V 2 bases and J 3 bases; bases outside gene matches: 2. From germline, CDR1 is SNHLY and CDR2 FYNNEI. The CDR3 reads CASSESSGGYEQYF. In DNA form, the CDR3 reads TGTGCCAGCAGTGAAAGTAGCGGGGGCTACGAGCAGTACTTC.

The chain couples TRBV30 to TRBJ1-2; TRBD1 matches 7 bases. CDR3 length equals 13 residues. J lost 1 base, V lost 7 bases, and 6 bases had no gene match. Germline V gene lookup returns CDR1 GTSNPN and CDR2 SVGIG (reference sequence). The CDR3 here is CAFHRGLNYGYTF. The CDR3 region has the DNA TGTGCCTTTCACAGGGGTCTTAACTATGGCTACACCTTC. The whole variable domain, filled in from reference TRBV30 and TRBJ1-2, reads SQTIHQWPATLVQPVGSPLSLECTVEGTSNPNLYWYRQAAGRGLQLLFYSVGIGQISSEVPQNLSASRPQDRQFILSSKKLLLSDSGFYLCAFHRGLNYGYTFGSGTRLTVV.

The chain joins TRBV2 to TRBJ1-4; 8 bases fit TRBD1. The J segment lost 4 bases and the V segment lost 5 bases, leaving 6 bases of the junction unmatched. The CDR3 sequence is 15 residues long. The germline gives CDR1 SNHLY, CDR2 FYNNEI. The CDR3 region has the DNA TGTGCCAGCAGTCGCCGACAGGGGTATAATGAAAAACTGTTTTTT. This sequence encodes CASSRRQGYNEKLFF. The full variable domain, completed using reference TRBV2 and TRBJ1-4, is EPEVTQTPSHQVTQMGQEVILRCVPISNHLYFYWYRQILGQKVEFLVSFYNNEISEKSEIFDDQFSVERPDGSNFTLKIRSTKLEDSAMYFCASSRRQGYNEKLFFGSGTQLSVL.

The chain links TRBV7-2 to TRBJ2-1; 9 bases agree with TRBD2. Germline V gene data show CDR1 as SGHTA and CDR2 as FQGNSA. V lost 5 bases to trimming and J lost 7 bases; unmatched junction nucleotides: 9. The CDR3 has 15 residues. DNA of the CDR3: TGTGCCAGCAGCCCCCCCAGCGGGAGGAGAAATGAGCAGTTCTTC. Its protein product is CASSPPSGRRNEQFF.

V usage is TRBV19 and J usage is TRBJ1-4, with D maybe TRBD1 (5 bases). This CDR3 spans 15 amino acids. V lost 5 bases, J lost 3 bases, and 13 bases lay in between. Germline CDR1 LNHDA, CDR2 SQIVND (reference sequence). The CDR3: CASSGVSGSNEKLFF. The DNA of the CDR3 is TGTGCCAGTAGTGGGGTTTCAGGGTCTAATGAAAAACTGTTTTTT.

The chain uses TRBV28 and TRBJ2-1, with 9 bases fitting TRBD2. CDR1 is MDHEN, CDR2 SYDVKM, per germline. The V segment lost 6 bases and the J segment 8 bases; nucleotides outside the gene matches: 20. This CDR3 is 18 amino acids long. This CDR3 reads CASRPLWGTSRRKHEQFF. CDR3 DNA: TGTGCCAGCAGACCGTTATGGGGGACTAGCAGGAGGAAACATGAGCAGTTCTTC.

This chain links TRBV7-6 with TRBJ2-1; D ambiguous. Trimming shortened V by 1 base and J by 7 bases, and 8 bases separated the two germline ends. This CDR3 comprises 13 residues. CDR1 SGHVS and CDR2 FNYEAQ come from the germline V gene. The CDR3 reads CASSLEAENEQFF. CDR3 DNA: TGTGCCAGCAGCTTAGAGGCCGAGAATGAGCAGTTCTTC. The full variable domain, in which reference TRBV7-6 and TRBJ2-1 provide the parts outside the CDR3, is GAGVSQSPRYKVTKRGQDVALRCDPISGHVSLYWYRQALGQGPEFLTYFNYEAQQDKSGLPNDRFSAERPEGSISTLTIQRTEQRDSAMYRCASSLEAENEQFFGPGTRLTVL.

The chain links TRBV18 to TRBJ2-7; the D gene is possibly TRBD2 (5 bases). The CDR3 has 15 residues. V was cut by 0 bases and J by 2 bases, with 11 bases left in between. Germline CDR1 and CDR2: KGHSH and LQKENI. The CDR3 region is CASSPPQRKTYEQYF. The CDR3 nucleotides are TGTGCCAGCTCACCACCCCAGCGGAAAACCTACGAGCAGTACTTC.

CDR3 residues: CASSSEIETQYF. The CDR3, as DNA: TGTGCCAGCAGCTCTGAGATAGAGACCCAGTACTTC. The V call is TRBV7-2, the J call TRBJ2-5; D remains unclear. V shed 4 bases and J shed 4 bases, with 7 bases lying between them. This CDR3 has 12 residues. Germline CDR1 SGHTA, CDR2 FQGNSA.

This clone has a single count. The V gene is TRBV7-3, the J gene TRBJ2-2; a weak D match, TRBD2 (6 bases). CDR3 length: 13 amino acids. Germline CDR1 reads SGHTA; CDR2 reads FQGTGA. V shed 5 bases and J shed 5 bases, with 9 bases lying between them. The CDR3 DNA reads as TGTGCCAGCAGCGCGGGACTGACCGGGGAGCTGTTTTTT. Translating gives CASSAGLTGELFF.

V usage is TRBV9 and J usage is TRBJ2-2; 9 positions agree with TRBD1. Per germline, CDR1 SGDLS and CDR2 YYNGEE. This CDR3 spans 16 amino acids. The junction had 8 bases not matched to a gene; V was cut back by 4 bases and J by 4 bases. The CDR3 sequence is CASSLLGTGLTGELFF. The DNA for the CDR3 is TGTGCCAGCAGCCTACTTGGGACAGGGCTCACCGGGGAGCTGTTTTTT.

The CDR3 bases are TGCGCCAGCACCAGGGAAATAGGGGGTAGGACACCCCTCCACTTT. It is translated as CASTREIGGRTPLHF. The V call is TRBV5-1, the J call TRBJ1-6, with a possible D match to TRBD1 (6 bases). Germline CDR1 SGHRS, CDR2 YFSETQ. This CDR3 contains 15 residues. The ends were cut back, 6 bases at V and 11 bases at J, with 21 bases in the middle.

This clone was observed a single time. V usage is TRBV4-1 and J usage is TRBJ2-2, with D tentatively TRBD2 (5 bases). V lost 6 bases, J lost 3 bases, and 20 bases lay in between. CDR1 and CDR2 from the germline V gene are MGHRA and YSYEKL. The CDR3 totals 17 residues. CDR3 region: CASSQRTPLDHTGELFF. CDR3 DNA: TGCGCCAGCAGTCAAAGGACTCCACTAGACCACACCGGGGAGCTGTTTTTT.

This clone was observed a handful of times. Other DNA sequences of this sample code for an identical CDR3. The CDR3 here is CASSLDRGPGNTIYF. The CDR3 DNA reads as TGTGCCAGCAGCCTCGACAGGGGGCCTGGAAACACCATATATTTT. The rearrangement joins TRBV7-2 to TRBJ1-3; the match to TRBD1 covers 10 bases. The CDR3 sequence is 15 residues long. The V gene's germline CDR1 is SGHTA and CDR2 FQGNSA. J was trimmed by 2 bases and V by 5 bases; bases with no gene match: 3.

Here the CDR3 DNA reads TGTGCCATCAGTGCCGGGACAGGGGATGAGCAGTTCTTC. Its translation is CAISAGTGDEQFF. The chain couples TRBV10-3 to TRBJ2-1; 10 positions agree with TRBD1. Germline CDR1 ENHRY, CDR2 SYGVKD. The V and J ends lost 4 bases and 8 bases, in that order; junction bases with no gene match: 2. This CDR3 has 13 amino acids.

The rearrangement links TRBV2 to TRBJ1-5; D is possibly TRBD1 (5 bases). The V end lost 7 bases, the J end lost 0 bases, and 13 bases lay between the germline ends. The CDR3 has 15 residues. CDR1 and CDR2 from the germline V gene are SNHLY and FYNNEI. CDR3 in amino acids: CASKDSFYSNQPQHF. For the CDR3, the DNA is TGTGCCAGCAAAGACAGTTTTTATAGCAATCAGCCCCAGCATTTT. Combining the CDR3 with reference TRBV2 and TRBJ1-5 gives the whole variable domain EPEVTQTPSHQVTQMGQEVILRCVPISNHLYFYWYRQILGQKVEFLVSFYNNEISEKSEIFDDQFSVERPDGSNFTLKIRSTKLEDSAMYFCASKDSFYSNQPQHFGDGTRLSIL.

The gene calls are TRBV5-1 and TRBJ2-7; 9 nucleotides match TRBD2. The CDR3 sequence is 14 residues long. In germline, CDR1 is SGHRS, CDR2 YFSETQ. The V gene end was trimmed by 5 bases and the J gene end by 4 bases; junction bases not matched to a gene: 7. CDR3 protein: CASSSGSIAYEQYF. CDR3 sequence (DNA): TGCGCCAGCAGTAGCGGGAGCATCGCGTACGAGCAGTACTTC. The full variable domain, in which reference TRBV5-1 and TRBJ2-7 provide the parts outside the CDR3, is KAGVTQTPRYLIKTRGQQVTLSCSPISGHRSVSWYQQTPGQGLQFLFEYFSETQRNKGNFPGRFSGRQFSNSRSEMNVSTLELGDSALYLCASSSGSIAYEQYFGPGTRLTVT.

Written as DNA, the CDR3 is TGTGCCAGGGACGATACGCAGTATTTT. Translated, it gives CARDDTQYF. The chain recombines TRBV6-9 with TRBJ2-3; D remains ambiguous. The CDR3 is made up of 9 amino acids. Deletions cut 9 bases from V and 6 bases from J, with 4 bases between. The germline V gene encodes CDR1 MNHGY and CDR2 SVAAGI.

The chain joins TRBV6-5 to TRBJ1-1; possible D gene TRBD1, 6 bases. The CDR3 is made up of 14 amino acids. The germline gives CDR1 MNHEY, CDR2 SVGAGI. Between the trimmed V and J ends, which lost 7 bases and 2 bases, there was a span of 14 bases. CDR3 DNA sequence: TGTGCCAGCACCCGGACAGCGAGTAACACTGAAGCTTTCTTT. Translation gives CASTRTASNTEAFF.

This chain uses TRBV5-1 with TRBJ2-3; D gene unclear. With 2 bases removed from V and 1 base from J, the gap between germline ends came to 11 bases. The germline V gene has CDR1 SGHRS and CDR2 YFSETQ. The CDR3 runs 15 residues. CDR3 DNA: TGCGCCAGCAGCTTTAAGGGTTCAGGCACAGATACGCAGTATTTT. Its protein is CASSFKGSGTDTQYF.

This clone was seen repeatedly, ten times or more. J is TRBJ1-4 and V is TRBV29-1; maybe TRBD1 (5 bases). Trimming took off 4 bases at V and 6 bases at J, with 6 bases between the two ends. Looked up from germline, CDR1 is SQVTM and CDR2 is ANQGSEA. This CDR3 is built from 11 residues. CDR3: CSVVGDEKLFF. CDR3 DNA sequence: TGCAGCGTTGTAGGGGATGAAAAACTGTTTTTT.

The gene calls are TRBV29-1 and TRBJ1-2; TRBD1 matches at 8 bases. Trimming removed 6 bases from V and 7 bases from J; junction bases left unmatched: 7. CDR3 length equals 12 residues. Germline lookup yields CDR1 SQVTM and CDR2 ANQGSEA. The CDR3 reads CSVAGTGSGYTF. The CDR3 region has the DNA TGCAGCGTCGCCGGGACAGGTAGTGGCTACACCTTC.

This chain uses TRBV6-5 with TRBJ1-2; 7 bases are shared with TRBD1. V shed 6 bases and J 7 bases; nucleotides not matched to a gene: 8. Germline CDR1 reads MNHEY; CDR2 reads SVGAGI. The CDR3 covers 13 residues. The chain's CDR3 is CASRSTGSGGYTF. CDR3 in DNA: TGTGCCAGCAGATCGACAGGGTCTGGTGGCTACACCTTC.

This clone has just one count. This chain uses TRBV15 with TRBJ2-2; a possible D gene is TRBD1 (5 bases). This CDR3 contains 14 residues. V shed 6 bases and J shed 4 bases, with 12 bases lying between them. Germline-derived CDR1 and CDR2 are LNHNV and YYDKDF (reference sequence). The CDR3 loop is CATSAKRGTGELFF. In DNA, the CDR3 is TGTGCCACCAGTGCGAAAAGGGGCACCGGGGAGCTGTTTTTT.